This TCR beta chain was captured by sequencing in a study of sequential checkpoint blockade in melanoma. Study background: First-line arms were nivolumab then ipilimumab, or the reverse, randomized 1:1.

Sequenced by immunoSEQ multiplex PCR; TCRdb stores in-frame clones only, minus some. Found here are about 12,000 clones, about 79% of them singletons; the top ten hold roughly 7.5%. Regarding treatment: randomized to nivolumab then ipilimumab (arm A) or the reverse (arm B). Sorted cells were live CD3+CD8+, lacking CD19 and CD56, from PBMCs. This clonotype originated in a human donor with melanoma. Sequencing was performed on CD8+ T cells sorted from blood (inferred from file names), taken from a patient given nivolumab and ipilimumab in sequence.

The CDR3 DNA reads TGTGCCAGCAGCCCCGACTTGTACGAGCAGTACTTC. Amino acids: CASSPDLYEQYF. The chain is built from TRBV7-9 and TRBJ2-7, with D unclear. V lost 5 bases, J lost 4 bases, and 9 bases lay in between. There are 12 residues in the CDR3. Germline values: CDR1 SEHNR, CDR2 FQNEAQ (reference sequence).